This TCR beta chain was found in a study of control samples from healthy donors and cancer patients. CDR1 is SGHRS, CDR2 YFSETQ, per germline. Trimming shortened V by 5 bases and J by 5 bases, and 19 bases separated the two germline ends. The CDR3 is made up of 15 amino acids. Only in-frame clones appear in the TCRdb table, and some are missing; sequencing was by immunoSEQ multiplex PCR. Here the sample spans roughly 170,000 clones, around nine tenths being singletons. The TCR sequence derives from a young woman in good health. The V gene is TRBV5-1, the J gene TRBJ2-5; a weak D match, TRBD2 (5 bases). Sequenced material: blood. CDR3 protein: CASRPTTSSAETQYF. In DNA, the CDR3 is TGCGCCAGCAGACCTACTACTAGTTCCGCGGAGACCCAGTACTTC.